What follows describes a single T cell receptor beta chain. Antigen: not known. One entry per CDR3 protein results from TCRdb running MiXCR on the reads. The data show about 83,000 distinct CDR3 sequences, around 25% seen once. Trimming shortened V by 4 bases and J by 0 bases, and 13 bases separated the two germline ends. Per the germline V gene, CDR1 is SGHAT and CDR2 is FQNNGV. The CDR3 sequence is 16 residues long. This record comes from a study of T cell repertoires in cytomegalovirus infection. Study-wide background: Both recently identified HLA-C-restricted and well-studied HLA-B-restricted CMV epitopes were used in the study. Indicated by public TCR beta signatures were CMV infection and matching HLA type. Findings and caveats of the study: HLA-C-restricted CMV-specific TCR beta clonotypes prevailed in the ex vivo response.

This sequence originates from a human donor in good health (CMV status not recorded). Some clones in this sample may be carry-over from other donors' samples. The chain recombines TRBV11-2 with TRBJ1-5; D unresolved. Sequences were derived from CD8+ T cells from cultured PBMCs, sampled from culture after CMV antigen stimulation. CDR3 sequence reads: CASSSYPSSSNQPQHF. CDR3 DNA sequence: TGTGCCAGCAGCTCCTATCCCTCCTCTAGCAATCAGCCCCAGCATTTT.